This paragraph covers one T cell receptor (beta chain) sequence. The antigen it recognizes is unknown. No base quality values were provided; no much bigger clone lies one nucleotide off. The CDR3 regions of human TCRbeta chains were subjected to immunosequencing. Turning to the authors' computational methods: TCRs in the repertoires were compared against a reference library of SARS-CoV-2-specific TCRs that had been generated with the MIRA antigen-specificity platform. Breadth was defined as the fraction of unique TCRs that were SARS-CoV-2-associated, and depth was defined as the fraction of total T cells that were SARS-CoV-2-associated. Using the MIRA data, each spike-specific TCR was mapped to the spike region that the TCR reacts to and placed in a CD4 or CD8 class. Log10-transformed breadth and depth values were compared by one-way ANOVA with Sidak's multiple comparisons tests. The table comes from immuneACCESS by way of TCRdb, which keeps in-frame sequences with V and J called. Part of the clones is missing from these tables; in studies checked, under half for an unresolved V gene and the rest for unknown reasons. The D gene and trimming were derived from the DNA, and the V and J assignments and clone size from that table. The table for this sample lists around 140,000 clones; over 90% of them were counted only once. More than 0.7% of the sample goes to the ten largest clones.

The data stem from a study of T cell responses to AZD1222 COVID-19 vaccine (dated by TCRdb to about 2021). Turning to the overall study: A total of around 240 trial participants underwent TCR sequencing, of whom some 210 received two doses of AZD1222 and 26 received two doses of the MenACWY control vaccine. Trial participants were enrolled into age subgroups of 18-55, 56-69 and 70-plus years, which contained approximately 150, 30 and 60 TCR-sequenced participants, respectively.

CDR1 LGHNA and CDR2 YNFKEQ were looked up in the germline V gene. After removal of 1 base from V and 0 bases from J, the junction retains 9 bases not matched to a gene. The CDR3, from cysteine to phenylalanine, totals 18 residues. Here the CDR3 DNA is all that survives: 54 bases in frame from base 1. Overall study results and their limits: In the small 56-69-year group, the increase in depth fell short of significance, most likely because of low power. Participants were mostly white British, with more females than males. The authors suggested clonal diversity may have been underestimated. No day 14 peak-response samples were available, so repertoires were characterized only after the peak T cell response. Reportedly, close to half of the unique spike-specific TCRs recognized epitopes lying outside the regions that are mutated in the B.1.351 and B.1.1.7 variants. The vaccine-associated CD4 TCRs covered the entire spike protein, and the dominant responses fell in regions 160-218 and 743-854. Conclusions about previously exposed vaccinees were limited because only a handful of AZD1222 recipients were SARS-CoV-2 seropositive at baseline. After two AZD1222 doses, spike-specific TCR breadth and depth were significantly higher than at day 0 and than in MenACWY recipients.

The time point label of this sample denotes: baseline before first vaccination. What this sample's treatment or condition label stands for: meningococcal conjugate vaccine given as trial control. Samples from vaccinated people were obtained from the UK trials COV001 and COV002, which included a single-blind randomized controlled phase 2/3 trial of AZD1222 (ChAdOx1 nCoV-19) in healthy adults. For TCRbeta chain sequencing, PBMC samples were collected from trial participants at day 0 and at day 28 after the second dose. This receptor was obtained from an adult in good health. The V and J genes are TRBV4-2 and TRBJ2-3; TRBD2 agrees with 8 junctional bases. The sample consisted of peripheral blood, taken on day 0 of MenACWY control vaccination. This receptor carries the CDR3 CASSQVLAGTLSTDTQYF. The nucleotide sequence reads TGTGCCAGCAGCCAAGTGTTAGCGGGGACCCTTAGCACAGATACGCAGTATTTT.